One sample yielded the 10 T cell receptor beta chains listed below, sequenced in a study of blood T cell repertoires in COVID-19. Sequencing was performed with immunoSEQ multiplex PCR; in TCRdb, only in-frame clones are kept and a portion is missing. Counted here are around 190,000 clones, about four fifths occurring once; the ten biggest clones make up about 10%. Sequencing was carried out using peripheral blood. These receptors all come from a woman aged 40 to 50 with COVID-19, enrolled during active disease.

The rearrangement uses TRBV6-5 and TRBJ1-2; perhaps TRBD1 as D (5 bases). Germline CDR1 and CDR2: MNHEY and SVGAGI. Trimming left V 6 bases short and J 8 bases short, with 16 bases between. This CDR3 contains 13 residues. CDR3 region: CASRASGFYGYTF. CDR3 DNA sequence: TGTGCCAGCAGGGCGTCAGGGTTTTACGGCTACACCTTC.

The rearrangement uses TRBV2 and TRBJ2-2, with TRBD2 matching over 7 bases. This CDR3 comprises 16 residues. Germline assignment: CDR1 SNHLY and CDR2 FYNNEI. The V gene end was trimmed by 5 bases and the J gene end by 1 base; junction bases not matched to a gene: 7. CDR3 loop: CASSKVGLENTGELFF. For the CDR3, the DNA is TGTGCCAGCAGTAAGGTTGGACTAGAGAACACCGGGGAGCTGTTTTTT.

The CDR3 DNA follows: TGTGCCAGCTCCCTGGGGAGGGTAGAAGCTTTCTTT. This encodes CASSLGRVEAFF. This chain uses TRBV18 with TRBJ1-1, with no clear D. This CDR3 has 12 residues. V was trimmed by 6 bases and J by 8 bases, leaving 13 bases between them. Germline-derived CDR1 and CDR2 are KGHSH and LQKENI.

The chain links TRBV15 to TRBJ2-4; D gene ambiguous. This CDR3 has 15 residues. V shed 3 bases and J shed 2 bases, with 11 bases lying between them. The germline V gene has CDR1 LNHNV and CDR2 YYDKDF (reference sequence). CDR3 sequence (DNA): TGTGCCACCAGCAGGGAGCGAGTGACCAAAAACATTCAGTACTTC. This encodes CATSRERVTKNIQYF.

The chain joins TRBV6-5 to TRBJ1-1; D remains unclear. Germline V gene sequence: CDR1 MNHEY, CDR2 SVGAGI. The CDR3 has 14 amino acids. Trimming shortened V by 4 bases and J by 0 bases, and 9 bases separated the two germline ends. CDR3 amino acids: CASSFAGMNTEAFF. CDR3 in DNA: TGTGCCAGCAGTTTCGCGGGAATGAACACTGAAGCTTTCTTT.

The gene calls are TRBV7-9 and TRBJ2-7; possibly TRBD1 for D (6 bases). The CDR3 spans 15 residues. Looked up from germline, CDR1 is SEHNR and CDR2 is FQNEAQ (reference sequence). Trimming took off 1 base at V and 3 bases at J, with 13 bases between the two ends. The CDR3 loop is CASSLVTGTHYEQYF. In DNA, the CDR3 is TGTGCCAGCAGCTTAGTTACCGGGACACACTACGAGCAGTACTTC.

The J gene is TRBJ2-7, the V gene TRBV5-4; D might be TRBD2 (5 bases). V was shortened by 6 bases and J by 3 bases, with 22 bases between the two germline ends. The CDR3 is 16 amino acids. Germline CDR1 reads SGHNT; CDR2 reads YYREEE (reference sequence). This CDR3 reads CASKKLPRVGNYEQYF. The CDR3, as DNA: TGTGCCAGCAAGAAACTCCCGAGGGTAGGAAACTACGAGCAGTACTTC. The full variable domain, with the rest looked up from reference TRBV5-4 and TRBJ2-7, is ETGVTQSPTHLIKTRGQQVTLRCSSQSGHNTVSWYQQALGQGPQFIFQYYREEENGRGNFPPRFSGLQFPNYSSELNVNALELDDSALYLCASKKLPRVGNYEQYFGPGTRLTVT.

The chain links TRBV7-8 to TRBJ2-2; maybe TRBD2 (6 bases). The V end was cut by 2 bases, the J end by 0 bases, with 13 bases between. The CDR3 length is 17 residues. Germline V gives CDR1 SGHVS, CDR2 FQNEAQ. The chain's CDR3 is CASSLYLGGANTGELFF. The CDR3 nucleotides read TGTGCCAGCAGCTTATATCTCGGCGGGGCGAACACCGGGGAGCTGTTTTTT.

V and J are TRBV3-1 (or the pseudogene TRBV3-2) and TRBJ2-4, with D perhaps matching TRBD1 (5 bases). Germline loops: CDR1 LGHDT, CDR2 YNNKEL (reference sequence). The CDR3 length is 15 residues. V lost 0 bases to trimming and J lost 5 bases, with 11 bases between them. CDR3 in amino acids: CASSQEVQVENIQYF. For the CDR3, the DNA is TGTGCCAGCAGCCAAGAGGTACAGGTGGAAAACATTCAGTACTTC.

This clone is a singleton in its sample. The gene calls are TRBV3-1 (or the pseudogene TRBV3-2) and TRBJ1-1, with D maybe TRBD1 (6 bases). Trimming stripped 2 bases from V and 3 bases from J, with 10 bases between. This CDR3 region has 14 residues. CDR1 is LGHDT, CDR2 YNNKEL, per germline (reference sequence). The CDR3 spells CASSQLSGDTEAFF. The CDR3 bases are TGTGCCAGCAGCCAACTTTCAGGGGACACTGAAGCTTTCTTT.